The TCR beta chain described here comes from a study of persistence of HIV-infected CD4 T cells. The wider study: The sample holds CD4+ T cells responsive to CMV or HIV-1 Gag. A median of approximately eight years of suppressive ART preceded sampling.

Sequencing used immunoSEQ version 4 in survey mode. TCRdb's table, derived via immunoSEQ multiplex PCR, lists solely in-frame clones and lacks some. The sample lists over 60,000 clones; about four fifths were seen once. Cells were stimulated with overlapping HIV-1 Gag 15-mer peptides. Memory cells lacking CD40L and CD69 with high CD45RO were sorted. Trimming left V 7 bases short and J 4 bases short, with 14 bases between. The CDR3 length is 15 residues. Germline V gene lookup returns CDR1 MNHEY and CDR2 SVGAGI. On this clone: The target antigen is unknown.

The sequences come from CD4+ T cells sorted from PBMCs after roughly 18-hour stimulation, collected from a patient who received antiretroviral therapy. This TCR was sampled from an adult man with HIV who was CMV-seropositive. This chain links TRBV6-5 with TRBJ2-6; D may be TRBD1 or TRBD2 (5 bases each). The CDR3: CASTRRGTGANVLTF. The CDR3 bases are TGTGCCAGCACCCGACGAGGGACCGGGGCCAACGTCCTGACTTTC.